The T cell receptor beta chain described here comes from a study of cytomegalovirus exposure and HLA in healthy donors. The sample holds one count of this clone. Its antigen is unidentified. The PCR ran on 60 Vbeta and 13 Jbeta primers. TCRdb's copy holds only in-frame clones and misses some; the assay was immunoSEQ multiplex PCR. The repertoire consists of about 130,000 clones, with 74% occurring once and the leading ten covering about 4%. Study results and caveats: In all likelihood, a cluster of highly shared sequence variants was a sequencing artifact. Links to common viral pathogens appeared, in a later analysis, for several of the most significant clusters.

Germline loops: CDR1 SGHAT, CDR2 FQNNGV. V dropped 6 bases and J dropped 4; count of bases not matched to a gene: 6. The CDR3 has 14 residues. The clonotype was recovered from a woman between 50 and 59 years old in good health and CMV-seropositive. The sample consisted of PBMCs. The chain uses TRBV11-2 and TRBJ2-5; 9 nucleotides line up with TRBD2. CDR3 sequence reads: CASSSIAGAETQYF. CDR3 in DNA: TGTGCCAGCAGTTCTATAGCGGGGGCAGAGACCCAGTACTTC.